The rows below give T cell receptor beta chains drawn from one sample of a study of neoadjuvant anti-PD-1 for oral cavity cancer. Generated by immunoSEQ multiplex PCR, the TCRdb table keeps only in-frame clones and is missing some. The profile shows about 14,000 clones, approximately 73% of them singletons. The sequenced sample was PBMCs, obtained after nivolumab (anti-PD-1) treatment. The source of these receptors is a person aged 35-80 years with oral cavity squamous cell carcinoma. CDR3s include the opening cysteine and the closing phenylalanine or tryptophan. Fields, in order: V gene, D gene, J gene, clone size, CDR3 protein, CDR3 DNA. A D gene is named only where the DNA matches it firmly. Only part of the rows carry a size: once, few, many, or a class if the clone is expanded.

v_call: TRBV7-9
d_call: NA
j_call: TRBJ1-3
clone_size: few
cdr3_aa: CASSPGAGNTIYF
cdr3_nt: TGTGCCAGCAGCCCCGGGGCTGGAAACACCATATATTTT

v_call: TRBV29-1
d_call: TRBD2
j_call: TRBJ2-3
clone_size: once
cdr3_aa: CSARGGAGADTQYF
cdr3_nt: TGCAGCGCCCGCGGGGGGGCGGGGGCAGATACGCAGTATTTT

v_call: TRBV27
d_call: NA
j_call: TRBJ2-7
clone_size: NA
cdr3_aa: CASSPPPWTGEQYF
cdr3_nt: TGTGCCAGCAGTCCTCCCCCCTGGACCGGCGAGCAGTACTTC

v_call: TRBV9
d_call: NA
j_call: TRBJ2-3
clone_size: NA
cdr3_aa: CASSPGWPDTQYF
cdr3_nt: TGTGCCAGCAGCCCGGGTTGGCCAGATACGCAGTATTTT

v_call: TRBV25-1
d_call: NA
j_call: TRBJ1-4
clone_size: NA
cdr3_aa: CASSEYAATNEKLFF
cdr3_nt: TGTGCCAGCAGTGAATATGCGGCAACTAATGAAAAACTGTTTTTT

v_call: TRBV5-1
d_call: NA
j_call: TRBJ2-2
clone_size: NA
cdr3_aa: CASSFWSSTGELFF
cdr3_nt: TGCGCCAGCAGCTTTTGGAGCTCCACCGGGGAGCTGTTTTTT

v_call: TRBV27
d_call: TRBD1
j_call: TRBJ2-1
clone_size: NA
cdr3_aa: CASSLKGALYNEQFF
cdr3_nt: TGTGCCAGCAGTTTAAAGGGGGCGCTTTACAATGAGCAGTTCTTC

v_call: TRBV7-3
d_call: TRBD1
j_call: TRBJ1-2
clone_size: few
cdr3_aa: CASSAGTGKVGYTF
cdr3_nt: TGTGCCAGCAGCGCCGGGACAGGGAAAGTAGGCTACACCTTC

v_call: TRBV11-2
d_call: TRBD1
j_call: TRBJ1-3
clone_size: NA
cdr3_aa: CASSARTGGSGNTIYF
cdr3_nt: TGTGCCAGCAGCGCACGGACAGGGGGGTCTGGAAACACCATATATTTT

v_call: TRBV6-1
d_call: TRBD1
j_call: TRBJ1-1
clone_size: NA
cdr3_aa: CASTKQGDTEAFF
cdr3_nt: TGTGCCAGCACCAAACAGGGGGACACTGAAGCTTTCTTT

v_call: TRBV6-5
d_call: NA
j_call: TRBJ1-6
clone_size: NA
cdr3_aa: CASSYSLLVGSSPLHF
cdr3_nt: TGTGCCAGCAGTTACTCCCTTCTCGTGGGAAGTTCACCCCTCCACTTT

v_call: TRBV28
d_call: TRBD1
j_call: TRBJ1-5
clone_size: NA
cdr3_aa: CASNNLRTGDINQPQHF
cdr3_nt: TGTGCCAGCAACAACTTAAGGACAGGGGATATCAATCAGCCCCAGCATTTT

v_call: TRBV28
d_call: NA
j_call: TRBJ1-5
clone_size: NA
cdr3_aa: CASSLSTRGGRQPQHF
cdr3_nt: TGTGCCAGCAGTTTATCGACCAGGGGAGGGCGTCAGCCCCAGCATTTT

v_call: TRBV7-9
d_call: NA
j_call: TRBJ2-5
clone_size: once
cdr3_aa: CAAGRGETQYF
cdr3_nt: TGTGCAGCAGGGCGAGGAGAGACCCAGTACTTC

v_call: TRBV27
d_call: TRBD1
j_call: TRBJ1-5
clone_size: NA
cdr3_aa: CASSPRPLGGQPQHF
cdr3_nt: TGTGCCAGCAGTCCAAGACCCCTAGGGGGCCAGCCCCAGCATTTT